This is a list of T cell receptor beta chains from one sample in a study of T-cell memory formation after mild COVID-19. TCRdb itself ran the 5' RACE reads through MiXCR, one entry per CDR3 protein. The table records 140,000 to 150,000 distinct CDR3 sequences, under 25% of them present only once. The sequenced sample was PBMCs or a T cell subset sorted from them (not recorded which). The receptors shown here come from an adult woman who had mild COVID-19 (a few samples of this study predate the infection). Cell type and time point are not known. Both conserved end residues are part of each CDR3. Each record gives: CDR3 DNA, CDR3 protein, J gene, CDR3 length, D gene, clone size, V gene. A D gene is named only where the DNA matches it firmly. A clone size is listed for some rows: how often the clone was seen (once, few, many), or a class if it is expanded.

CDR3nt: TGTGCCAGCAGTTACGGGGGGCACCAAGAGACCCAGTACTTC
CDR3aa: CASSYGGHQETQYF
j_gene: TRBJ2-5
len: 14
d_gene: NA
abundance: NA
v_gene: TRBV6-5

CDR3nt: TGTGCCAGCAGCAAGTGGGCTAGCGGATCCTACGAGCAGTACTTC
CDR3aa: CASSKWASGSYEQYF
j_gene: TRBJ2-7
len: 15
d_gene: TRBD2
abundance: NA
v_gene: TRBV7-9

CDR3nt: TGTGCCAGCGGTGACTACGAGCAGTACTTC
CDR3aa: CASGDYEQYF
j_gene: TRBJ2-7
len: 10
d_gene: NA
abundance: NA
v_gene: TRBV3-1

CDR3nt: TGTGCCAGCAGCACCTCGGGCGGGAGAAGAACAGATACGCAGTATTTT
CDR3aa: CASSTSGGRRTDTQYF
j_gene: TRBJ2-3
len: 16
d_gene: TRBD2
abundance: few
v_gene: TRBV5-4

CDR3nt: TGTGCCACCAGTGATTTGAGGCGCGGGAGCTCCTACAATGAGCAGTTCTTC
CDR3aa: CATSDLRRGSSYNEQFF
j_gene: TRBJ2-1
len: 17
d_gene: TRBD2
abundance: NA
v_gene: TRBV24-1

CDR3nt: TGCAGTGCTAGTGCAGGGCCGGACGAAAAACTGTTTTTT
CDR3aa: CSASAGPDEKLFF
j_gene: TRBJ1-4
len: 13
d_gene: NA
abundance: NA
v_gene: TRBV20-1

CDR3nt: TGCAGTGCCCCGGACCGGGGGCGAGAGAAGGATACGCAGTATTTT
CDR3aa: CSAPDRGREKDTQYF
j_gene: TRBJ2-3
len: 15
d_gene: NA
abundance: few
v_gene: TRBV20-1

CDR3nt: TGTGCCAGCAGTGGGGGGCAGAGCTCCTACGAGCAGTACTTC
CDR3aa: CASSGGQSSYEQYF
j_gene: TRBJ2-7
len: 14
d_gene: NA
abundance: few
v_gene: TRBV25-1

CDR3nt: TGTGCCAGCAGCGTCGGGACTAGCGGGGAGAATGAGCAGTTCTTC
CDR3aa: CASSVGTSGENEQFF
j_gene: TRBJ2-1
len: 15
d_gene: TRBD2
abundance: few
v_gene: TRBV7-8

CDR3nt: TGCAGCCCCCGTTCCGGAGAGACCCAGTACTTC
CDR3aa: CSPRSGETQYF
j_gene: TRBJ2-5
len: 11
d_gene: NA
abundance: NA
v_gene: TRBV29-1

CDR3nt: TGTGCCAGCAGACCCGAGAGTGGGACAGGGGATGGCTACACCTTC
CDR3aa: CASRPESGTGDGYTF
j_gene: TRBJ1-2
len: 15
d_gene: TRBD1
abundance: few
v_gene: TRBV12-3/TRBV12-4

CDR3nt: TGTGCCTGCATCCCTCACAGTTTCACTATCTCTGGCTACACCTTC
CDR3aa: CACIPHSFTISGYTF
j_gene: TRBJ1-2
len: 15
d_gene: NA
abundance: NA
v_gene: TRBV30

CDR3nt: TGTGCCAGCTCACCTGGGATAGGGACAAACGAAGCTTTCTTT
CDR3aa: CASSPGIGTNEAFF
j_gene: TRBJ1-1
len: 14
d_gene: NA
abundance: NA
v_gene: TRBV18

CDR3nt: TGCGCCAGCAGCTCGGACGGATTCTATGGCTACACCTTC
CDR3aa: CASSSDGFYGYTF
j_gene: TRBJ1-2
len: 13
d_gene: NA
abundance: many
v_gene: TRBV5-1

CDR3nt: TGCGCTATCCACAGGGCCCGCGACACTGAAGCTTTCTTT
CDR3aa: CAIHRARDTEAFF
j_gene: TRBJ1-1
len: 13
d_gene: NA
abundance: NA
v_gene: TRBV5-1

CDR3nt: TGTGCCTGGGGACTAGCCAGCACAGATACGCAGTATTTT
CDR3aa: CAWGLASTDTQYF
j_gene: TRBJ2-3
len: 13
d_gene: TRBD2
abundance: few
v_gene: TRBV30

CDR3nt: TGCAGTGTTGGACTAGCAGAGGGTGAGCAGTTCTTC
CDR3aa: CSVGLAEGEQFF
j_gene: TRBJ2-1
len: 12
d_gene: TRBD2
abundance: NA
v_gene: TRBV20-1

CDR3nt: TGTGCCAGCAGCTTAGGAGGACTAGCGGGAGCCGGGGAGCTGTTTTTT
CDR3aa: CASSLGGLAGAGELFF
j_gene: TRBJ2-2
len: 16
d_gene: TRBD2
abundance: few
v_gene: TRBV11-2

CDR3nt: TGTGCCAGCAGCCTCACTGGCGGGAGAGACAATGAGCAGTTCTTC
CDR3aa: CASSLTGGRDNEQFF
j_gene: TRBJ2-1
len: 15
d_gene: TRBD2
abundance: many
v_gene: TRBV9

CDR3nt: TGTGCCAGCGCCAGGGGACTGAGCACAGATACGCAGTATTTT
CDR3aa: CASARGLSTDTQYF
j_gene: TRBJ2-3
len: 14
d_gene: NA
abundance: NA
v_gene: TRBV6-6

CDR3nt: TGCGCCAGCAGCCAAGGCCGGGAGATCGGGGCGCAGTATTTT
CDR3aa: CASSQGREIGAQYF
j_gene: TRBJ2-3
len: 14
d_gene: NA
abundance: NA
v_gene: TRBV4-1

CDR3nt: TGTGCCACCAGTGATCCCAGAGGGGGCGGGAGCAATCAGCCCCAGCATTTT
CDR3aa: CATSDPRGGGSNQPQHF
j_gene: TRBJ1-5
len: 17
d_gene: TRBD1
abundance: NA
v_gene: TRBV24-1

CDR3nt: TGTGCCAGCAGTGAGAGTTTGGGTAAGACTAGCTCGTCCTACAATGAGCAGTTCTTC
CDR3aa: CASSESLGKTSSSYNEQFF
j_gene: TRBJ2-1
len: 19
d_gene: TRBD2
abundance: few
v_gene: TRBV25-1

CDR3nt: TGTGCCATCAGTCGGGACAGGGGGAATGAGCAGTTCTTC
CDR3aa: CAISRDRGNEQFF
j_gene: TRBJ2-1
len: 13
d_gene: TRBD1
abundance: many
v_gene: TRBV10-3

CDR3nt: TGTGCCAGCAGCCAAGAGTTCACACTCGGTAACTATGGCTACACCTTC
CDR3aa: CASSQEFTLGNYGYTF
j_gene: TRBJ1-2
len: 16
d_gene: NA
abundance: few
v_gene: TRBV3-1

CDR3nt: TGTGCCAGCAGCCACCTAGGGGGTGGCTACACCTTC
CDR3aa: CASSHLGGGYTF
j_gene: TRBJ1-2
len: 12
d_gene: NA
abundance: NA
v_gene: TRBV7-9

CDR3nt: TGTGCCAGTAGTACACGACTCCTCAGCGAGACCCAGTACTTC
CDR3aa: CASSTRLLSETQYF
j_gene: TRBJ2-5
len: 14
d_gene: NA
abundance: few
v_gene: TRBV19

CDR3nt: TGTGCCAGCAGACCGAATCATCATTCAGGGGAGCAGTACTTC
CDR3aa: CASRPNHHSGEQYF
j_gene: TRBJ2-7
len: 14
d_gene: NA
abundance: NA
v_gene: TRBV12-3/TRBV12-4

CDR3nt: TGTGCCAGCAGCGGACAGGGTCCGAATCAGCCCCAGCATTTT
CDR3aa: CASSGQGPNQPQHF
j_gene: TRBJ1-5
len: 14
d_gene: TRBD1
abundance: NA
v_gene: TRBV7-9

CDR3nt: TGTGCCAGCAGCTTAATAGTCCCTATCAATGAGCAGTTCTTC
CDR3aa: CASSLIVPINEQFF
j_gene: TRBJ2-1
len: 14
d_gene: NA
abundance: few
v_gene: TRBV11-2

CDR3nt: TGTGCCAGCAGTTACTCAACTAGCGGGAGAGACGAGCAGTACTTC
CDR3aa: CASSYSTSGRDEQYF
j_gene: TRBJ2-7
len: 15
d_gene: TRBD2
abundance: NA
v_gene: TRBV6-2/TRBV6-3

CDR3nt: TGTGCCAGCAGCCAATCCTCCGAGCAGTACTTC
CDR3aa: CASSQSSEQYF
j_gene: TRBJ2-7
len: 11
d_gene: NA
abundance: few
v_gene: TRBV7-9

CDR3nt: TGTGCCAGCAGTTCCACGATTAATTCACCCCTCCACTTT
CDR3aa: CASSSTINSPLHF
j_gene: TRBJ1-6
len: 13
d_gene: NA
abundance: few
v_gene: TRBV12-3/TRBV12-4

CDR3nt: TGCGCCAGCAGAGACGGGGGGCGGATGAACACTGAAGCTTTCTTT
CDR3aa: CASRDGGRMNTEAFF
j_gene: TRBJ1-1
len: 15
d_gene: NA
abundance: NA
v_gene: TRBV5-1

CDR3nt: TGTGCCAGCAGCTTTTTGGGGGACACTAATGAAAAACTGTTTTTT
CDR3aa: CASSFLGDTNEKLFF
j_gene: TRBJ1-4
len: 15
d_gene: NA
abundance: NA
v_gene: TRBV7-9

CDR3nt: TGTGCCACCAGCCCAACTACCGGGACAGGGGTTACCACCGGGGAGCTGTTTTTT
CDR3aa: CATSPTTGTGVTTGELFF
j_gene: TRBJ2-2
len: 18
d_gene: TRBD1
abundance: few
v_gene: TRBV24-1

CDR3nt: TGTGCCAGCAGCTTCGAGCCCACAGATACGCAGTATTTT
CDR3aa: CASSFEPTDTQYF
j_gene: TRBJ2-3
len: 13
d_gene: NA
abundance: few
v_gene: TRBV5-5

CDR3nt: TGTGCCACCAGTGATTTGGGAGTGGGCAATGAGCAGTTCTTC
CDR3aa: CATSDLGVGNEQFF
j_gene: TRBJ2-1
len: 14
d_gene: NA
abundance: few
v_gene: TRBV24-1

CDR3nt: TGTGCCAGCAGCTTAGGCGACAGGGCGGAGCAGTTCTTC
CDR3aa: CASSLGDRAEQFF
j_gene: TRBJ2-1
len: 13
d_gene: TRBD1
abundance: NA
v_gene: TRBV7-2

CDR3nt: TGTGCCAGCAGGAGAGGCTCTGGAAACACCATATATTTT
CDR3aa: CASRRGSGNTIYF
j_gene: TRBJ1-3
len: 13
d_gene: NA
abundance: NA
v_gene: TRBV6-2/TRBV6-3

CDR3nt: TGTGCCAGCAGCCCAGAGGGGACCAAAAACATTCAGTACTTC
CDR3aa: CASSPEGTKNIQYF
j_gene: TRBJ2-4
len: 14
d_gene: NA
abundance: NA
v_gene: TRBV12-3/TRBV12-4

CDR3nt: TGTGCCAGCAGATTAGGGACTTCAATAGACTACAATGAGCAGTTCTTC
CDR3aa: CASRLGTSIDYNEQFF
j_gene: TRBJ2-1
len: 16
d_gene: NA
abundance: NA
v_gene: TRBV6-1

CDR3nt: TGCGCCAGCAGCCAACGGACAGGGAACGAGCAGTACTTC
CDR3aa: CASSQRTGNEQYF
j_gene: TRBJ2-7
len: 13
d_gene: TRBD1
abundance: many
v_gene: TRBV4-3

CDR3nt: TGTGCCAGCAGCGTAGGGGTTCGGGGCAAAAACATTCAGTACTTC
CDR3aa: CASSVGVRGKNIQYF
j_gene: TRBJ2-4
len: 15
d_gene: NA
abundance: NA
v_gene: TRBV9

CDR3nt: TGTGCCAGCAGCCCCTGGGAAAGGAATGAGCAGTTCTTC
CDR3aa: CASSPWERNEQFF
j_gene: TRBJ2-1
len: 13
d_gene: NA
abundance: few
v_gene: TRBV5-4

CDR3nt: TGTGCCAGCAGCTTCGTAGCGGGGAAATACAATGAGCAGTTCTTC
CDR3aa: CASSFVAGKYNEQFF
j_gene: TRBJ2-1
len: 15
d_gene: TRBD2
abundance: NA
v_gene: TRBV7-3

CDR3nt: TGTGCCAGCAGCCATAGCCCCCTCACAGAAAAACTGTTTTTT
CDR3aa: CASSHSPLTEKLFF
j_gene: TRBJ1-4
len: 14
d_gene: NA
abundance: few
v_gene: TRBV5-5

CDR3nt: TGTGCCAGCAGTTTACATGGGACCGTCCTTTCCTACGAGCAGTACTTC
CDR3aa: CASSLHGTVLSYEQYF
j_gene: TRBJ2-7
len: 16
d_gene: NA
abundance: NA
v_gene: TRBV27

CDR3nt: TGCAGCGTATCCGACAGGGCTGAAGCTTTCTTT
CDR3aa: CSVSDRAEAFF
j_gene: TRBJ1-1
len: 11
d_gene: TRBD1
abundance: NA
v_gene: TRBV29-1

CDR3nt: TGTGCCAGCAGTCCACAGAACACCGGGGAGCTGTTTTTT
CDR3aa: CASSPQNTGELFF
j_gene: TRBJ2-2
len: 13
d_gene: NA
abundance: NA
v_gene: TRBV6-2/TRBV6-3

CDR3nt: TGTGCCAGCAGCCATCTTTCAGGAGCAGGCGAGCAGTACTTC
CDR3aa: CASSHLSGAGEQYF
j_gene: TRBJ2-7
len: 14
d_gene: NA
abundance: NA
v_gene: TRBV14

CDR3nt: TGTGCCAGCAGTTACGCCAGGGACGGTTCACCCCTCCACTTT
CDR3aa: CASSYARDGSPLHF
j_gene: TRBJ1-6
len: 14
d_gene: NA
abundance: few
v_gene: TRBV6-2/TRBV6-3